This entry lists 14 T cell receptor beta chains sequenced from one sample in a study of OX40 agonist ivuxolimab in advanced cancers. This table comes from immunoSEQ multiplex PCR, and its TCRdb copy is limited to in-frame clones, with some not included. The sample comprises about 20,000 clones, around 80% of which are singletons, and 35% to 40% rests with the top ten. Specimen: CD4+ or CD8+ T cells sorted from blood, collected in a trial of the OX40 agonist ivuxolimab. Every receptor here comes from an adult with an advanced solid tumor such as melanoma, head and neck, liver or kidney cancer.

The genes are TRBV29-1 and TRBJ1-2; D not certain. Germline loops: CDR1 SQVTM, CDR2 ANQGSEA. V was clipped by 7 bases and J by 4 bases, with 22 bases between them. The CDR3 runs 15 residues. Here the CDR3 DNA reads TGCAGCGCCCAATCCCGTCGGGTTTCACCCTATGGCTACACCTTC. Translating gives CSAQSRRVSPYGYTF.

This rearrangement joins TRBV5-6 to TRBJ2-3; D perhaps matches TRBD1 (5 bases). V was pared by 3 bases and J by 0 bases, with 14 bases between. CDR3 size: 16 residues. CDR1 is SGHDT, CDR2 YYEEEE, per germline. The DNA for the CDR3 is TGTGCCAGCAGCTCCTCTTGGACACCCAGCACAGATACGCAGTATTTT. Encoded protein: CASSSSWTPSTDTQYF.

This clone was observed a handful of times. The chain has TRBV25-1 and TRBJ1-1; 7 nucleotides match TRBD1. The CDR3 has 13 amino acids. Germline CDR1 reads MGHDK; CDR2 reads SYGVNS. The junction had 6 bases not matched to a gene; V was cut back by 7 bases and J by 4 bases. DNA of the CDR3: TGTGCCAGCAACAGGGGTTTGGGCACTGAAGCTTTCTTT. It yields the protein CASNRGLGTEAFF. The full variable domain, completed using reference TRBV25-1 and TRBJ1-1, is EADIYQTPRYLVIGTGKKITLECSQTMGHDKMYWYQQDPGMELHLIHYSYGVNSTEKGDLSSESTVSRIRTEHFPLTLESARPSHTSQYLCASNRGLGTEAFFGQGTRLTVV.

The chain joins TRBV2 to TRBJ2-7, with D maybe TRBD1 (7 bases). The germline gives CDR1 SNHLY, CDR2 FYNNEI. The V end lost 9 bases, the J end lost 3 bases, and 15 bases lay between the germline ends. This CDR3 has 13 amino acids. The DNA for the CDR3 is TGTGCCAGTTTAGACAGGGAGGTCTACGAGCAGTACTTC. Its translation: CASLDREVYEQYF. The full variable domain, completed using reference TRBV2 and TRBJ2-7, is EPEVTQTPSHQVTQMGQEVILRCVPISNHLYFYWYRQILGQKVEFLVSFYNNEISEKSEIFDDQFSVERPDGSNFTLKIRSTKLEDSAMYFCASLDREVYEQYFGPGTRLTVT.

The chain employs TRBV18 and TRBJ2-7; 8 bases are a match to TRBD1. The CDR3 runs 14 residues. Germline loops: CDR1 KGHSH, CDR2 LQKENI. V dropped 2 bases and J dropped 3; count of bases not matched to a gene: 3. The CDR3 region has the DNA TGTGCCAGCTCACCATTCGGACAGGGCTACGAGCAGTACTTC. Amino acids: CASSPFGQGYEQYF.

The V call is TRBV6-1, the J call TRBJ1-2; no firm D call. Trimming took 10 bases from V and 10 from J, leaving 16 bases between them. Looked up from germline, CDR1 is MNHNS and CDR2 is SASEGT. The CDR3 is 11 amino acids. DNA of the CDR3: TGTGCCACCACTGGGTTTCCGGCCTACACCTTC. This encodes CATTGFPAYTF.

The chain is built from TRBV15 and TRBJ2-1, with 10 bases matching TRBD2. The V gene end was trimmed by 4 bases and the J gene end by 12 bases; junction bases not matched to a gene: 6. Germline V gene sequence: CDR1 LNHNV, CDR2 YYDKDF (reference sequence). This CDR3 contains 13 residues. CDR3 region: CATSTLLAGVQFF. DNA for the CDR3: TGTGCCACCAGCACCCTCCTAGCGGGGGTGCAGTTCTTC.

This chain uses TRBV5-1 with TRBJ2-1; 10 bases agree with TRBD1. Germline CDR1 is SGHRS and CDR2 is YFSETQ. This CDR3 is 15 amino acids long. V lost 0 bases to trimming and J lost 9 bases; unmatched junction nucleotides: 6. The CDR3 protein is CASSLAGTGVGEQFF. The CDR3 nucleotides are TGCGCCAGCAGCTTGGCGGGGACAGGGGTGGGTGAGCAGTTCTTC.

V usage is TRBV27 and J usage is TRBJ1-5, with 8 nucleotides matching TRBD1. Germline V gene sequence: CDR1 MNHEY, CDR2 SMNVEV (reference sequence). J gave up 5 bases and V 0 bases, and 9 bases lay outside the gene matches. CDR3 length: 17 amino acids. CDR3 bases: TGTGCCAGCAGTTTATCCTATGACAGGGGCGTTTATCAGCCCCAGCATTTT. Its protein product is CASSLSYDRGVYQPQHF.

The V call is TRBV4-1, the J call TRBJ2-3; TRBD2 matches at 9 bases. With V trimmed by 2 bases and J by 0 bases, 9 bases remained unmatched. Germline lookup yields CDR1 MGHRA and CDR2 YSYEKL. CDR3 size: 18 residues. The DNA of the CDR3 is TGCGCCAGCAGCCAAAAATCGCTAGCGGGGACTAGCACAGATACGCAGTATTTT. Protein: CASSQKSLAGTSTDTQYF.

The chain has TRBV9 and TRBJ2-2; D is unresolved. The ends were cut back, 2 bases at V and 2 bases at J, with 4 bases in the middle. The germline V gene has CDR1 SGDLS and CDR2 YYNGEE. The CDR3 spans 13 residues. CDR3 residues: CASSVSNTGELFF. CDR3 nucleotides: TGTGCCAGCAGCGTCTCTAACACCGGGGAGCTGTTTTTT.

This clone was seen a few times. CDR3 loop: CASSSPGTGIYEQYF. The CDR3 DNA is TGTGCCAGCAGCTCTCCCGGGACAGGGATCTACGAGCAGTACTTC. The chain recombines TRBV7-8 with TRBJ2-7; 9 positions agree with TRBD1. CDR3 size: 15 residues. V lost 4 bases and J lost 3; bases outside the gene matches: 7. CDR1 SGHVS and CDR2 FQNEAQ come from the germline V gene.

This sequence joins TRBV10-3 and TRBJ1-2; D remains unclear. The CDR3 is 16 amino acids. V was clipped by 3 bases and J by 5 bases, with 19 bases between them. The germline V gene has CDR1 ENHRY and CDR2 SYGVKD. The CDR3 here is CAISEINRVWFYGYTF. The CDR3 DNA sequence: TGTGCCATCAGTGAAATAAATCGGGTATGGTTTTATGGCTACACCTTC.

The chain recombines TRBV5-1 with TRBJ1-2, with TRBD1 matching over 7 bases. Per germline, CDR1 SGHRS and CDR2 YFSETQ. CDR3 length: 13 residues. V gave up 5 bases and J gave up 4 bases; unmatched junction bases: 5. As DNA, the CDR3 is TGCGCCAGCAGTTTGACAGGGTCCTATGGCTACACCTTC. Translated, it gives CASSLTGSYGYTF.